Detailed here is one T cell receptor beta chain. The source of the sample is a study of blood T cell repertoires in COVID-19. Some clones are missing from TCRdb's copy, which holds only in-frame ones; the method was immunoSEQ multiplex PCR. The sample carries around 280,000 clones, around 90% recorded once. Trimming took 2 bases from V and 4 from J; bases not matched to a gene: 10. CDR3 length: 17 residues. CDR1 SGHTA and CDR2 FQGNSA come from the germline V gene. Source material: PBMCs or T cells enriched from blood (not recorded which). The genes are TRBV7-2 and TRBJ2-5, with TRBD2 identical over 10 bases. This clonotype was obtained from a woman aged 18-30 years with acute COVID-19. The chain's CDR3 is CASSLQAGLAGVETQYF. The CDR3 coding sequence is TGTGCCAGCAGCTTACAGGCGGGGCTAGCGGGAGTAGAGACCCAGTACTTC.